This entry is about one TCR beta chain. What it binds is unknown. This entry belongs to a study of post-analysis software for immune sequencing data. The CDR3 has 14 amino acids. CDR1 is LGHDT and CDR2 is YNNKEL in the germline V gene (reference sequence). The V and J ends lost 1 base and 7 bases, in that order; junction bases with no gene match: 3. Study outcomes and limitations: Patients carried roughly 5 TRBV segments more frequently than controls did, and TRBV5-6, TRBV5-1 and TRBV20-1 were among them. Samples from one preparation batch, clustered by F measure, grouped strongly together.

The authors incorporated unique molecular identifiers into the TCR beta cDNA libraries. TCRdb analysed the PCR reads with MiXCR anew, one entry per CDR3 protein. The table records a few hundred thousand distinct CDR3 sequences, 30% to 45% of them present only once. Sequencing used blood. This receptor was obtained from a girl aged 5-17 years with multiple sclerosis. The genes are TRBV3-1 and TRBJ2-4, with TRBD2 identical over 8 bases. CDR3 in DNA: TGTGCCAGCAGCCAAGTAGCGGGACGGAACATTCAGTACTTC. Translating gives CASSQVAGRNIQYF.